The 2 T cell receptor beta chains listed next were all sequenced from one sample in a study of T cell responses to AZD1222 COVID-19 vaccine. Method: immunoSEQ multiplex PCR; TCRdb's copy keeps in-frame clones and lacks some. The sample lists about 180,000 clones, 94% occurring once. The material sequenced was peripheral blood, taken 28 days after the second AZD1222 dose. The receptors derive from an adult who received the AZD1222 COVID-19 vaccine.

The rearrangement uses TRBV7-2 and TRBJ2-2; TRBD1 matches at 9 bases. This CDR3 has 15 amino acids. V shed 5 bases, J shed 4 bases, and the junction held 5 bases outside the gene matches. Germline lookup yields CDR1 SGHTA and CDR2 FQGNSA. CDR3 in amino acids: CASSPRTGVTGELFF. The CDR3 coding sequence is TGTGCCAGCAGCCCGAGGACAGGGGTCACCGGGGAGCTGTTTTTT. Full variable domain (rest looked up from reference TRBV7-2 and TRBJ2-2): GAGVSQSPSNKVTEKGKDVELRCDPISGHTALYWYRQSLGQGLEFLIYFQGNSAPDKSGLPSDRFSAERTGGSVSTLTIQRTQQEDSAVYLCASSPRTGVTGELFFGEGSRLTVL.

This clone was recorded once. This sequence joins TRBV29-1 and TRBJ1-4; TRBD1 is a possible D gene (6 bases). Trimming took off 7 bases at V and 3 bases at J, with 18 bases between the two ends. The CDR3 runs to 15 residues. CDR1 is SQVTM, CDR2 ANQGSEA, per germline. The CDR3 is CSAKRQERANEKLFF. For the CDR3, the DNA is TGCAGCGCTAAGCGACAGGAAAGGGCTAATGAAAAACTGTTTTTT.